Following are 32 T cell receptor beta chains from one sample sequenced in a study of blood T cells in healthy people across ages. Sample-barcoded 5' priming and a J-beta primer mix drove a second PCR of 7 to 11 cycles. MiXCR, applied by TCRdb to the 5' RACE reads, yields one record per CDR3 protein. The sample has 1 million or so distinct CDR3 sequences, roughly 45% seen once. Sequences were obtained from blood. The receptors were sampled from a woman aged 60-70 years in good health.

The rearrangement joins TRBV27 to TRBJ2-1; TRBD2 matches at 14 bases. The junction had 10 bases not matched to a gene; V was cut back by 3 bases and J by 9 bases. Germline CDR1 is MNHEY and CDR2 is SMNVEV (reference sequence). This CDR3 is built from 17 residues. This chain's CDR3 is CASSLRLAGGPMREQFF. The DNA of the CDR3 is TGTGCCAGCAGTTTGAGACTAGCGGGAGGGCCCATGCGTGAGCAGTTCTTC.

The rearrangement links TRBV3-1 to TRBJ2-1; 10 bases align to TRBD2. This CDR3 is 16 amino acids long. Per the germline V gene, CDR1 is LGHDT and CDR2 is YNNKEL (reference sequence). The J segment lost 6 bases and the V segment lost 0 bases, leaving 5 bases of the junction unmatched. Here the CDR3 reads CASSQDQGLAFNEQFF. The CDR3 DNA sequence: TGTGCCAGCAGCCAAGATCAGGGACTAGCGTTCAATGAGCAGTTCTTC.

The sample holds a few counts of this clonotype. V is TRBV7-2 and J is TRBJ2-5; 10 bases align to TRBD1. The CDR3 has 15 residues. Trimming took 8 bases from V and 1 from J; bases not matched to a gene: 7. The V gene's germline CDR1 is SGHTA and CDR2 FQGNSA. The CDR3 bases are TGTGCCAGCCGACCCGGGACAGGGGTCCAAGAGACCCAGTACTTC. As protein: CASRPGTGVQETQYF.

V gene TRBV12-3 or TRBV12-4 combines with J gene TRBJ2-7, with D possibly matching TRBD2 (5 bases). Trimming pared 5 bases from V and 2 bases from J, leaving 16 bases between. The CDR3 loop spans 15 amino acids. CDR3 loop: CASSPTRLVPYEQYF. The CDR3 DNA reads as TGTGCCAGCAGTCCAACTAGATTGGTCCCCTACGAGCAGTACTTC.

V is TRBV7-6 and J is TRBJ2-3; perhaps TRBD2 as D (6 bases). Trimming removed 4 bases at V and 7 bases at J, with 24 bases between. The CDR3 length is 17 residues. Germline V gives CDR1 SGHVS, CDR2 FNYEAQ. The CDR3, as DNA: TGTGCCAGCAGCTCCCAATCGGGACTCCTCTCGGGTAATACGCAGTATTTT. Protein product: CASSSQSGLLSGNTQYF.

In its sample, this clonotype was seen a few times. The J gene is TRBJ2-3, the V gene TRBV3-1, with TRBD1 identical over 10 bases. The CDR3 consists of 17 residues. CDR1 is LGHDT, CDR2 YNNKEL, per germline (reference sequence). The trim removed 3 bases at V and 5 bases at J, leaving 11 bases unmatched. CDR3: CASSHLPDRGRGDTQYF. The DNA for the CDR3 is TGTGCCAGCAGCCACCTCCCAGACAGGGGGCGTGGAGATACGCAGTATTTT.

Remarks on this clonotype: Because the CDR3 is missing its conserved closing phenylalanine or tryptophan, this is likely a read error. This chain uses TRBV9 with TRBJ2-1; tentative D call: TRBD2 (5 bases). Germline loops: CDR1 SGDLS, CDR2 YYNGEE. The CDR3 runs 13 residues. V was trimmed by 6 bases and J by 6 bases, leaving 13 bases between them. The CDR3 sequence: CASTLPTSNEQFL. DNA of the CDR3: TGTGCCAGCACCCTGCCTACTAGCAATGAGCAGTTCTTG.

The CDR3 here is CSARQDSNQPQHF. The CDR3 DNA follows: TGCAGTGCTAGACAGGATTCCAATCAGCCCCAGCATTTT. This rearrangement joins TRBV20-1 to TRBJ1-5; D is undetermined. This CDR3 has 13 residues. The V end lost 2 bases, the J end lost 3 bases, and 8 bases lay between the germline ends. CDR1 is DFQATT, CDR2 SNEGSKA, per germline (reference sequence).

The gene calls are TRBV6-2 or TRBV6-3 and TRBJ2-1; 7 bases map to TRBD1. The germline CDR1 and CDR2 sequences are MNHEY and SVGEGT. Germline trimming cut 10 bases from V and 5 bases from J; bases unmatched to any gene: 11. This CDR3 region has 14 residues. CDR3 in amino acids: CAISRDRQNNEQFF. CDR3 DNA sequence: TGTGCCATCAGCCGGGACAGACAAAACAATGAGCAGTTCTTC.

The table lists this clonotype with many counts. This sequence joins TRBV7-8 and TRBJ2-1; TRBD1 is a possible D gene (7 bases). The germline gives CDR1 SGHVS, CDR2 FQNEAQ. The CDR3 runs 15 residues. V gave up 2 bases and J gave up 0 bases, with 8 bases separating them. The CDR3 loop is CASSLQGGSYNEQFF. CDR3 DNA sequence: TGTGCCAGCAGCTTACAGGGGGGCTCCTACAATGAGCAGTTCTTC.

J is TRBJ2-5 and V is TRBV7-3; 10 nucleotides agree with TRBD2. The V and J ends lost 4 bases and 4 bases, in that order; junction bases with no gene match: 6. Germline loops: CDR1 SGHTA, CDR2 FQGTGA. This CDR3 region has 15 residues. The CDR3: CASSSEAGGGETQYF. DNA for the CDR3: TGTGCCAGCAGCTCCGAAGCGGGGGGGGGAGAGACCCAGTACTTC.

The rearrangement uses TRBV7-9 and TRBJ1-4, with 7 nucleotides matching TRBD1. The CDR3 is made up of 17 amino acids. The germline CDR1 and CDR2 sequences are SEHNR and FQNEAQ (reference sequence). V lost 6 bases, J lost 4 bases, and 14 bases stayed unmatched. CDR3 in DNA: TGTGCCAGCAGTTACAGGGGTATGGGGCAAGTTAATGAAAAACTGTTTTTT. Translating it yields CASSYRGMGQVNEKLFF.

The rearrangement links TRBV4-1 to TRBJ2-5, with D unresolved. The tail of the sequence fits TRBJ2-7 better, so the J call may be wrong. The CDR3 covers 14 residues. Per the germline V gene, CDR1 is MGHRA and CDR2 is YSYEKL. CDR3 nucleotide sequence: TGCGCCAGCAGCCAAGGACCACTTGTCGTCGAGCAGTACTTC. Translated, it gives CASSQGPLVVEQYF.

The CDR3 region is CASSERGLSEQFF. The CDR3 bases are TGTGCCAGCAGTGAGAGGGGTTTGAGTGAGCAGTTCTTC. The chain carries TRBV2 and TRBJ2-1, with D tentatively TRBD1 or TRBD2 (5 bases each). The CDR3 runs 13 residues. Looked up from germline, CDR1 is SNHLY and CDR2 is FYNNEI. V lost 3 bases, J lost 9 bases, and 12 bases lay in between.

This clonotype appeared many times. The rearrangement joins TRBV13 to TRBJ2-1; TRBD1 aligns across 8 bases. CDR3 length: 15 amino acids. Germline assignment: CDR1 PRHDT and CDR2 FYEKMQ (reference sequence). V was pared by 5 bases and J by 4 bases, with 7 bases of the junction left unmatched. The CDR3 sequence is CASSTQGALYNEQFF. The DNA of the CDR3 is TGTGCCAGCAGCACCCAGGGGGCCCTTTACAATGAGCAGTTCTTC.

The chain is built from TRBV12-3 or TRBV12-4 and TRBJ2-1; a weak D match, TRBD2 (6 bases). There are 13 residues in the CDR3. V was clipped by 2 bases and J by 7 bases, with 9 bases between them. The CDR3 DNA sequence: TGTGCCAGCAGTTTAAGGAGGGAAAATGAGCAGTTCTTC. Protein sequence: CASSLRRENEQFF.

The chain has TRBV24-1 and TRBJ2-2; D uncertain. CDR3 length: 15 residues. V was shortened by 4 bases and J by 1 base, with 9 bases between the two germline ends. Germline V gene data show CDR1 as KGHDR and CDR2 as SFDVKD. CDR3 sequence reads: CATSDQTRNTGELFF. CDR3 DNA: TGTGCCACCAGTGACCAGACACGGAACACCGGGGAGCTGTTTTTT.

This clonotype was counted a few times. The chain recombines TRBV25-1 with TRBJ2-7, with TRBD2 identical over 15 bases. The CDR3 covers 16 residues. Germline CDR1 reads MGHDK; CDR2 reads SYGVNS. J gave up 6 bases and V 7 bases, and 10 bases lay outside the gene matches. CDR3 region: CASTPGTSGRRSEQYF. DNA for the CDR3: TGTGCCAGCACCCCAGGGACTAGCGGGAGGCGGTCCGAGCAGTACTTC.

This clonotype was counted a few times. The chain links TRBV11-2 to TRBJ2-7, with 13 nucleotides matching TRBD2. V shed 4 bases and J 4 bases; nucleotides not matched to a gene: 4. The CDR3 has 15 residues. Germline V gene sequence: CDR1 SGHAT, CDR2 FQNNGV. The CDR3 here is CASSSPTSGRYEQYF. The CDR3 DNA reads as TGTGCCAGCAGCTCACCGACTAGCGGGAGGTACGAGCAGTACTTC.

This clonotype was found a few times. The J gene is TRBJ2-1, the V gene TRBV24-1; no clear D gene. CDR1 KGHDR and CDR2 SFDVKD come from the germline V gene. CDR3 length: 15 residues. Trimming shortened V by 5 bases and J by 0 bases, and 10 bases separated the two germline ends. The CDR3 protein is CATSGLVSSYNEQFF. CDR3 sequence (DNA): TGTGCCACCAGTGGCCTGGTGAGCTCCTACAATGAGCAGTTCTTC.

This clonotype was counted many times. In DNA, the CDR3 is TGTGCCAGCAGTCCCGACAGGGGAGGAGGCGAGACCCAGTACTTC. Translating gives CASSPDRGGGETQYF. The chain recombines TRBV12-3 or TRBV12-4 with TRBJ2-5; 8 nucleotides match TRBD1. This CDR3 region has 15 residues. The trim removed 5 bases at V and 5 bases at J, leaving 10 bases unmatched.

The CDR3 spells CASSVPRTGDNYGYTF. As DNA, the CDR3 is TGTGCCAGCAGCGTACCACGGACAGGCGATAACTATGGCTACACCTTC. This chain connects TRBV9 to TRBJ1-2; the match to TRBD1 covers 7 bases. The CDR3 spans 16 residues. Germline V CDR1 and CDR2: SGDLS, YYNGEE. Trimming at V came to 1 base and at J to 1 base, leaving 7 bases not matched to a gene.

The chain combines TRBV9 with TRBJ2-1; 8 bases map to TRBD2. The J call is uncertain, as TRBJ2-7 better fits the DNA end. Germline CDR1 is SGDLS and CDR2 is YYNGEE. The CDR3 has 16 residues. The CDR3 coding sequence is TGTGCCAGCAGCGTAGCTGGCCAGCGGGGGTACAATGAGCAGTACTTC. This encodes CASSVAGQRGYNEQYF.

The chain employs TRBV28 and TRBJ2-3; 7 bases fit TRBD2. V shed 5 bases, J shed 5 bases, and the junction held 10 bases outside the gene matches. From germline, CDR1 is MDHEN and CDR2 SYDVKM. CDR3 length equals 15 residues. CDR3 in amino acids: CASSPAGSGEDTQYF. The CDR3, as DNA: TGTGCCAGCAGTCCCGCAGGGAGCGGGGAAGATACGCAGTATTTT.

The V call is TRBV9, the J call TRBJ2-7, with unresolved D. Germline V lookup: CDR1 SGDLS, CDR2 YYNGEE. The CDR3 has 14 amino acids. V shed 0 bases and J shed 2 bases, with 9 bases lying between them. The CDR3 sequence: CASSVGPATYEQYF. CDR3 DNA: TGTGCCAGCAGCGTAGGGCCGGCAACCTACGAGCAGTACTTC.

The chain links TRBV28 to TRBJ2-2; 14 bases fit TRBD2. The germline CDR1 and CDR2 sequences are MDHEN and SYDVKM. The ends lost 3 bases at V and 6 bases at J; junction bases unmatched: 9. CDR3 length: 18 residues. Written as DNA, the CDR3 is TGTGCCAGCAGTTTGGACCGACTAGCGGGAGGGCCTTCCGGGGAGCTGTTTTTT. Amino acid sequence: CASSLDRLAGGPSGELFF.

The chain is built from TRBV27 and TRBJ1-1; TRBD1 might be the D (5 bases). CDR1 is MNHEY and CDR2 is SMNVEV in the germline V gene (reference sequence). V lost 5 bases, J lost 4 bases, and 17 bases lay in between. CDR3 length: 15 amino acids. The CDR3 DNA follows: TGTGCCAGCAGTCCGCCCATGGTGGGGCCCACTGAAGCTTTCTTT. Its translation is CASSPPMVGPTEAFF.

V gene TRBV19 combines with J gene TRBJ2-1, with 9 bases lining up with TRBD2. The CDR3 is made up of 17 amino acids. The V gene end was trimmed by 3 bases and the J gene end by 6 bases; junction bases not matched to a gene: 12. Germline lookup yields CDR1 LNHDA and CDR2 SQIVND (reference sequence). CDR3 sequence reads: CASSISGGTSIGNEQFF. In DNA form, the CDR3 reads TGTGCCAGTAGTATTAGCGGAGGGACTAGCATCGGCAATGAGCAGTTCTTC.

V gene TRBV7-8 combines with J gene TRBJ2-7; 7 nucleotides agree with TRBD1. V dropped 5 bases and J dropped 3; count of bases not matched to a gene: 7. The CDR3 sequence is 14 residues long. The germline CDR1 and CDR2 sequences are SGHVS and FQNEAQ. The CDR3 reads CASSPDRPIYEQYF. DNA for the CDR3: TGTGCCAGCAGCCCGGACAGGCCGATCTACGAGCAGTACTTC. Full variable domain (outside the CDR3, taken from reference TRBV7-8 and TRBJ2-7): GAGVSQSPRYKVAKRGQDVALRCDPISGHVSLFWYQQALGQGPEFLTYFQNEAQLDKSGLPSDRFFAERPEGSVSTLKIQRTQQEDSAVYLCASSPDRPIYEQYFGPGTRLTVT.

About this clonotype: As the CDR3 is not closed by the conserved phenylalanine or tryptophan, this likely results from a read error. This chain joins TRBV20-1 and TRBJ2-5, with TRBD1 matching over 8 bases. Germline CDR1 reads DFQATT; CDR2 reads SNEGSKA (reference sequence). Losses at the gene ends were 1 base for V and 0 bases for J; bases not matched to a gene: 4. There are 15 residues in the CDR3. DNA for the CDR3: TGCAGTGCTAGAGGGACAGGGTCGTACCAAGAGACCCAGTACTTA. It encodes CSARGTGSYQETQYL.

The sample holds one count of this clonotype. The V gene is TRBV7-9, the J gene TRBJ1-1; D uncertain. Trimming left V 3 bases short and J 4 bases short, with 12 bases between. The CDR3 has 14 amino acids. Germline CDR1 SEHNR, CDR2 FQNEAQ (reference sequence). The CDR3 loop reads CASSFRQVSTEAFF. Written as DNA, the CDR3 is TGTGCCAGCAGCTTCCGGCAGGTGAGCACTGAAGCTTTCTTT. Together with reference TRBV7-9 and TRBJ1-1, the CDR3 gives the full variable domain: DTGVSQNPRHKITKRGQNVTFRCDPISEHNRLYWYRQTLGQGPEFLTYFQNEAQLEKSRLLSDRFSAERPKGSFSTLEIQRTEQGDSAMYLCASSFRQVSTEAFFGQGTRLTVV.

The chain is built from TRBV7-2 and TRBJ1-1; 7 nucleotides line up with TRBD1. Trimming cost V 5 bases and J 3 bases; bases outside gene matches: 9. Germline assignment: CDR1 SGHTA and CDR2 FQGNSA. The CDR3 spans 15 residues. This CDR3 is CASSARQGGDTEAFF. The DNA for the CDR3 is TGTGCCAGCAGCGCCCGACAGGGTGGGGACACTGAAGCTTTCTTT. The full variable domain, rest sourced from reference TRBV7-2 and TRBJ1-1, is GAGVSQSPSNKVTEKGKDVELRCDPISGHTALYWYRQSLGQGLEFLIYFQGNSAPDKSGLPSDRFSAERTGGSVSTLTIQRTQQEDSAVYLCASSARQGGDTEAFFGQGTRLTVV.